This entry lists 32 T cell receptor beta chains sequenced from one sample in a study of response to subunit inactivated influenza vaccine. MiXCR was run by TCRdb on the RT-PCR reads, yielding one entry per CDR3 protein. This table holds roughly 700,000 distinct CDR3 sequences, approximately 13% found once. The sequences come from PBMCs from blood, collected approximately 15 days before vaccination. Receptors originate from a man aged 45 to 65 who received an inactivated influenza vaccine.

This clonotype was detected ten times or more. V usage is TRBV7-6 and J usage is TRBJ2-7; tentative D call: TRBD1 (5 bases). The V end lost 0 bases, the J end lost 4 bases, and 13 bases lay between the germline ends. The CDR3 is 15 residues long. Germline values: CDR1 SGHVS, CDR2 FNYEAQ. The CDR3 loop is CASSLAFGARYEQYF. CDR3 coding DNA: TGTGCCAGCAGCTTAGCGTTTGGGGCGCGGTACGAGCAGTACTTC.

A few counts support this clonotype. The rearrangement uses TRBV2 and TRBJ1-5; D gene ambiguous. There are 15 residues in the CDR3. V lost 3 bases and J 0 bases, leaving 9 bases between the germline ends. Germline V lookup: CDR1 SNHLY, CDR2 FYNNEI. CDR3 DNA: TGTGCCAGCAGTGATGGGAGGGTTAGCAATCAGCCCCAGCATTTT. This encodes CASSDGRVSNQPQHF. The whole variable domain, filled in from reference TRBV2 and TRBJ1-5, reads EPEVTQTPSHQVTQMGQEVILRCVPISNHLYFYWYRQILGQKVEFLVSFYNNEISEKSEIFDDQFSVERPDGSNFTLKIRSTKLEDSAMYFCASSDGRVSNQPQHFGDGTRLSIL.

This clonotype was detected only a few times. The chain carries TRBV6-2 or TRBV6-3 and TRBJ2-7; TRBD1 agrees at 7 bases. This CDR3 has 14 residues. From germline, CDR1 is MNHEY and CDR2 SVGEGT. The J segment lost 3 bases and the V segment lost 6 bases, leaving 8 bases of the junction unmatched. This chain's CDR3 is CASSRPGQLYEQYF. The DNA for the CDR3 is TGTGCCAGCAGCCGACCGGGACAGCTCTACGAGCAGTACTTC.

The V gene is TRBV20-1, the J gene TRBJ2-5, with D possibly matching TRBD1 (7 bases). Germline loops: CDR1 DFQATT, CDR2 SNEGSKA (reference sequence). This CDR3 has 13 residues. Trimming took 6 bases from V and 2 from J, leaving 13 bases between them. CDR3 bases: TGCAGTGCACCGCAGGGGGGACAAGAGACCCAGTACTTC. Protein product: CSAPQGGQETQYF.

There are a few counts of this clonotype. V is TRBV29-1 and J is TRBJ1-2; 8 nucleotides match TRBD1. The CDR3 totals 11 residues. Germline CDR1 SQVTM, CDR2 ANQGSEA. Unmatched junction bases numbered 6, after V lost 7 bases and J lost 8 bases. CDR3 region: CSALDRVGYTF. DNA for the CDR3: TGCAGCGCACTGGACAGGGTCGGCTACACCTTC.

This clonotype was recorded many times. This rearrangement joins TRBV6-2 or TRBV6-3 to TRBJ1-1; tentatively, D is TRBD1 (5 bases). The CDR3 has 15 residues. V shed 0 bases and J shed 5 bases, with 13 bases lying between them. In germline, CDR1 is MNHEY, CDR2 SVGEGT. The CDR3 coding sequence is TGTGCCAGCAGTTACTCGGACATCGGAAATACTGAAGCTTTCTTT. This gives the protein CASSYSDIGNTEAFF.

This clonotype showed up just once. The chain couples TRBV5-1 to TRBJ2-6, with 10 bases matching TRBD1. The CDR3 loop spans 17 amino acids. J lost 2 bases, V lost 0 bases, and 2 bases had no gene match. The germline CDR1 and CDR2 sequences are SGHRS and YFSETQ. The CDR3, as DNA: TGCGCCAGCAGCTTGGGACAGGGGGCGGCTGGGGCCAACGTCCTGACTTTC. It is translated as CASSLGQGAAGANVLTF.

CDR3 loop: CASSLSGPDTQYF. The CDR3 DNA sequence: TGCGCCAGCAGCTTGTCCGGTCCAGATACGCAGTATTTT. J is TRBJ2-3 and V is TRBV5-1; D not resolved. The CDR3 runs to 13 residues. Germline V CDR1 and CDR2: SGHRS, YFSETQ. V lost 1 base, J lost 4 bases, and 7 bases lay in between. Full variable domain (rest looked up from reference TRBV5-1 and TRBJ2-3): KAGVTQTPRYLIKTRGQQVTLSCSPISGHRSVSWYQQTPGQGLQFLFEYFSETQRNKGNFPGRFSGRQFSNSRSEMNVSTLELGDSALYLCASSLSGPDTQYFGPGTRLTVL.

This chain joins TRBV5-6 and TRBJ1-2; tentative D call: TRBD1 (5 bases). Between the trimmed V and J ends, which lost 4 bases and 4 bases, there was a span of 14 bases. The CDR3 covers 14 residues. In germline, CDR1 is SGHDT, CDR2 YYEEEE. CDR3 sequence: CASSPDGGGYGYTF. CDR3 in DNA: TGTGCCAGCAGCCCAGACGGGGGAGGCTATGGCTACACCTTC.

The chain recombines TRBV28 with TRBJ2-7; 8 nucleotides match TRBD1. The germline V gene encodes CDR1 MDHEN and CDR2 SYDVKM. The CDR3 runs to 15 residues. After removal of 1 base from V and 2 bases from J, the junction contained 4 bases not matched to a gene. In DNA form, the CDR3 reads TGTGCCAGCAGTTTATTCCAGGGGGCCGCCTACGAGCAGTACTTC. Translated: CASSLFQGAAYEQYF.

The chain uses TRBV13 and TRBJ2-5; unclear D gene. This CDR3 region has 14 residues. The germline V and J ends were trimmed by 5 bases and 0 bases, with 10 bases remaining between them. Germline V gene data show CDR1 as PRHDT and CDR2 as FYEKMQ (reference sequence). CDR3 sequence: CASSTKRYQETQYF. CDR3 sequence (DNA): TGTGCCAGCAGCACAAAACGGTACCAAGAGACCCAGTACTTC.

The table lists this clonotype with many counts. The chain is built from TRBV20-1 and TRBJ1-2; D call uncertain. Germline CDR1 DFQATT, CDR2 SNEGSKA (reference sequence). This CDR3 has 14 amino acids. V dropped 3 bases and J dropped 8 bases, with 19 bases sitting between them. CDR3 amino acids: CSASSSDYARGYTF. In DNA, the CDR3 is TGCAGTGCTAGCTCCTCAGACTACGCAAGGGGCTACACCTTC.

The chain links TRBV3-1 to TRBJ2-3, with 8 bases identical to TRBD2. V lost 1 base to trimming and J lost 8 bases; unmatched junction nucleotides: 5. The CDR3 has 14 residues. CDR1 LGHDT and CDR2 YNNKEL come from the germline V gene (reference sequence). CDR3 amino acids: CASSQGRTSGTQYF. For the CDR3, the DNA is TGTGCCAGCAGCCAAGGTAGAACTAGCGGTACGCAGTATTTT.

This clonotype was counted at least ten times. This chain joins TRBV29-1 and TRBJ2-7, with a possible D match to TRBD1 (5 bases). Trimming took 4 bases from V and 4 from J, leaving 17 bases between them. Germline V gene data show CDR1 as SQVTM and CDR2 as ANQGSEA. This CDR3 region has 14 residues. CDR3 in amino acids: CSVAQGMLGYEQYF. For the CDR3, the DNA is TGCAGCGTTGCGCAGGGTATGTTGGGGTACGAGCAGTACTTC.

This clonotype turned up a few times. CDR3 coding DNA: TGTGCCAGCAGTTTAGTAGTAGGAGGGACACAAGACAATGAGCAGTTCTTC. The encoded protein is CASSLVVGGTQDNEQFF. V usage is TRBV12-3 or TRBV12-4 and J usage is TRBJ2-1; TRBD1 or TRBD2 may be the D gene (6 bases each). The length of the CDR3 is 17 residues. Deletions cut 1 base from V and 5 bases from J, with 18 bases between.

This clonotype was observed many times. This chain links TRBV12-3 or TRBV12-4 with TRBJ2-3; D is perhaps TRBD1 or TRBD2 (6 bases each). The V end was cut by 3 bases, the J end by 4 bases, with 11 bases between. The CDR3 spans 14 residues. The CDR3 DNA sequence: TGTGCCAGCAGTTTCGGGGGCAGGTCAGATACGCAGTATTTT. This encodes CASSFGGRSDTQYF.

This clonotype showed up just a few times. V is TRBV20-1 and J is TRBJ1-1, with 8 positions matching TRBD1. Trimming cost V 5 bases and J 5 bases; bases outside gene matches: 4. From germline, CDR1 is DFQATT and CDR2 SNEGSKA (reference sequence). The CDR3 has 12 residues. The CDR3 protein is CSAGQGGTEAFF. Here the CDR3 DNA reads TGCAGTGCTGGACAGGGAGGTACTGAAGCTTTCTTT.

This clonotype occurred many times. CDR3 in DNA: TGTGCCAGCAGCTTAATCCGAATCAATGAGCAGTTCTTC. Amino acid sequence: CASSLIRINEQFF. The V call is TRBV7-2, the J call TRBJ2-1; D not certain. This CDR3 is 13 amino acids long. Deletions cut 2 bases from V and 6 bases from J, with 8 bases between. The V gene's germline CDR1 is SGHTA and CDR2 FQGNSA. Together with reference TRBV7-2 and TRBJ2-1, the CDR3 gives the full variable domain: GAGVSQSPSNKVTEKGKDVELRCDPISGHTALYWYRQSLGQGLEFLIYFQGNSAPDKSGLPSDRFSAERTGGSVSTLTIQRTQQEDSAVYLCASSLIRINEQFFGPGTRLTVL.

The V and J genes are TRBV7-8 and TRBJ2-2; D is unresolved. Trimming stripped 5 bases from V and 1 base from J, with 14 bases between. In germline, CDR1 is SGHVS, CDR2 FQNEAQ. This CDR3 has 16 residues. The CDR3 DNA is TGTGCCAGCAGCCAAACGGCGGATTGGAACACCGGGGAGCTGTTTTTT. It translates to CASSQTADWNTGELFF.

The genes are TRBV25-1 and TRBJ2-3; no definite D call. Germline-derived CDR1 and CDR2 are MGHDK and SYGVNS. Between the trimmed V and J ends, which lost 1 base and 2 bases, there was a span of 7 bases. The CDR3 length is 14 residues. The CDR3 loop reads CASSELADTDTQYF. CDR3 in DNA: TGTGCCAGCAGTGAATTGGCAGACACAGATACGCAGTATTTT.

The rearrangement joins TRBV19 to TRBJ2-2, with 11 bases matching TRBD1. With V trimmed by 6 bases and J by 4 bases, 7 bases remained unmatched. The CDR3 is 16 amino acids. In germline, CDR1 is LNHDA, CDR2 SQIVND (reference sequence). Written as DNA, the CDR3 is TGTGCCAGTAGCGGGACAGGGGGTATTCTCACCGGGGAGCTGTTTTTT. It codes for CASSGTGGILTGELFF.

This clonotype has more than one count but fewer than ten. This chain connects TRBV29-1 to TRBJ2-7; 9 nucleotides agree with TRBD1. The J segment lost 2 bases and the V segment lost 5 bases, leaving 4 bases of the junction unmatched. This CDR3 contains 13 residues. Germline assignment: CDR1 SQVTM and CDR2 ANQGSEA. The CDR3 region is CSVTGGQTYEQYF. In DNA form, the CDR3 reads TGCAGCGTTACAGGGGGCCAAACCTACGAGCAGTACTTC.

The rearrangement uses TRBV28 and TRBJ1-1; the D is unclear. The CDR3 runs 14 residues. Trimming took 3 bases from V and 3 from J, leaving 11 bases between them. Germline V gene lookup returns CDR1 MDHEN and CDR2 SYDVKM. The CDR3, as DNA: TGTGCCAGCAGTTTTACCAGATCCGACACTGAAGCTTTCTTT. It codes for CASSFTRSDTEAFF.

The rearrangement links TRBV7-3 to TRBJ1-2, with a possible D match to TRBD1 (5 bases). Trimming left V 5 bases short and J 8 bases short, with 21 bases between. This CDR3 is built from 15 residues. From germline, CDR1 is SGHTA and CDR2 FQGTGA. DNA of the CDR3: TGTGCCAGCAGCCTCGACATGAAAGGGCCAGGGGGCTACACCTTC. Protein sequence: CASSLDMKGPGGYTF.

The sample holds a few counts of this clonotype. The chain recombines TRBV20-1 with TRBJ2-5; 7 nucleotides agree with TRBD1. CDR3 length equals 17 residues. CDR1 and CDR2 from the germline V gene are DFQATT and SNEGSKA (reference sequence). V shed 6 bases and J 4 bases; nucleotides not matched to a gene: 20. This CDR3 is CSAGVLDRVYWGETQYF. As DNA, the CDR3 is TGCAGTGCGGGGGTTCTCGACAGGGTGTATTGGGGAGAGACCCAGTACTTC.

This rearrangement joins TRBV19 to TRBJ2-3; a weak D match, TRBD2 (5 bases). V lost 3 bases to trimming and J lost 7 bases, with 11 bases between them. Germline V gives CDR1 LNHDA, CDR2 SQIVND (reference sequence). The CDR3 is 13 amino acids. CDR3 coding DNA: TGTGCCAGTAGTATTATCGGGGAATATACGCAGTATTTT. Amino acids: CASSIIGEYTQYF.

This clonotype turned up a few times. The CDR3 coding sequence is TGCAGTGCTACGGTACAGGGGCGGAGGGAGACCCAGTACTTC. Protein sequence: CSATVQGRRETQYF. The chain uses TRBV20-1 and TRBJ2-5; 7 nucleotides agree with TRBD1. From germline, CDR1 is DFQATT and CDR2 SNEGSKA (reference sequence). Trimming took 4 bases from V and 5 from J; bases not matched to a gene: 10. The CDR3 sequence is 14 residues long.

This clonotype occurred a few times. V gene TRBV24-1 combines with J gene TRBJ2-2, with 8 bases lining up with TRBD2. The CDR3 extends over 16 amino acids. The trim removed 1 base at V and 5 bases at J, leaving 5 bases unmatched. From germline, CDR1 is KGHDR and CDR2 SFDVKD. This CDR3 is CATSDLRAGVTGELFF. The CDR3 region has the DNA TGTGCCACCAGTGATTTAAGAGCGGGAGTTACCGGGGAGCTGTTTTTT.

This clonotype was counted ten times or more. V is TRBV24-1 and J is TRBJ1-1; D not resolved. This CDR3 is built from 13 residues. Trimming took off 7 bases at V and 1 base at J, with 9 bases between the two ends. Germline lookup yields CDR1 KGHDR and CDR2 SFDVKD. The CDR3 here is CATSNLGNTEAFF. The CDR3 DNA reads TGTGCCACCAGCAACCTGGGGAACACTGAAGCTTTCTTT.

This clonotype has a count of ten or more. The rearrangement joins TRBV12-3 or TRBV12-4 to TRBJ2-7; 9 bases are shared with TRBD1. The CDR3 is made up of 23 amino acids. The trim removed 1 base at V and 0 bases at J, leaving 25 bases unmatched. CDR3 protein: CASSLGRRMFGTGPPRSSYEQYF. In DNA, the CDR3 is TGTGCCAGCAGTTTAGGCCGACGAATGTTTGGGACAGGGCCACCAAGGAGCTCCTACGAGCAGTACTTC.

This chain joins TRBV10-3 and TRBJ2-7; maybe TRBD2 (6 bases). This CDR3 region has 14 residues. V shed 3 bases and J shed 4 bases, with 13 bases lying between them. The germline gives CDR1 ENHRY, CDR2 SYGVKD. The CDR3, as DNA: TGTGCCATCAGTGACTCGGGGGATCTATACGAGCAGTACTTC. This encodes CAISDSGDLYEQYF.

The chain carries TRBV28 and TRBJ2-3; TRBD2 might be the D (7 bases). This CDR3 is built from 15 residues. Germline V gene lookup returns CDR1 MDHEN and CDR2 SYDVKM. V was cut by 6 bases and J by 7 bases, with 20 bases left in between. The CDR3 reads CASRGGASGRNTQYF. The CDR3 DNA sequence: TGTGCCAGCAGGGGGGGGGCTAGCGGTCGGAATACGCAGTATTTT.